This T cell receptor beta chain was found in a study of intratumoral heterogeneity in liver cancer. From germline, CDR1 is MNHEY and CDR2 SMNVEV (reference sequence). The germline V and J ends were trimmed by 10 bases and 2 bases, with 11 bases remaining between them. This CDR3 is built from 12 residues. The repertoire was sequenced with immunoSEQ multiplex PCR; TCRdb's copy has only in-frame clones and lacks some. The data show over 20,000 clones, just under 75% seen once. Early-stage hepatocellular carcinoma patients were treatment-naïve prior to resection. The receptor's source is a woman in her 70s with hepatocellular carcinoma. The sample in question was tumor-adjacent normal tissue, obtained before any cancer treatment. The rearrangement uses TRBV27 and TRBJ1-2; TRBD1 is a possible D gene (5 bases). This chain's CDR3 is CATGTANYGYTF. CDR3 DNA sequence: TGTGCCACCGGGACCGCCAACTATGGCTACACCTTC.